This T cell receptor beta chain was recorded in a study of cytomegalovirus exposure and HLA in healthy donors. On this clone: The target antigen is unknown.

Researchers ran the PCR with 60 Vbeta and 13 Jbeta primers. Under the authors' procedure: About 11 million shared chains were among the roughly 78 million unique TCR beta chains that a later analysis counted. The repertoire was sequenced with immunoSEQ multiplex PCR; TCRdb's copy has only in-frame clones and lacks some. That table is the source of V, J and clone size, and D and trimming were worked out from the DNA. This sample yields about 200,000 clones, of which roughly four fifths are seen a single time; 0.098% belongs to the top ten. Study findings and constraints: It was likely that a cluster of highly shared sequence variants was a sequencing artifact. Roughly uniform sequencing depth across donors was assumed, possibly incorrectly.

Germline loops: CDR1 SEHNR, CDR2 FQNEAQ (reference sequence). This CDR3 contains 15 residues. Trimming cost V 1 base and J 0 bases, with 9 bases left between them. Material: PBMCs. The source is a boy aged 2-15 years in good health and CMV-seronegative. The V and J genes are TRBV7-9 and TRBJ1-1; a weak D match, TRBD1 (5 bases). The DNA for the CDR3 is TGTGCCAGCAGCTTAGGAGACAGCATGAACACTGAAGCTTTCTTT. This codes for CASSLGDSMNTEAFF.